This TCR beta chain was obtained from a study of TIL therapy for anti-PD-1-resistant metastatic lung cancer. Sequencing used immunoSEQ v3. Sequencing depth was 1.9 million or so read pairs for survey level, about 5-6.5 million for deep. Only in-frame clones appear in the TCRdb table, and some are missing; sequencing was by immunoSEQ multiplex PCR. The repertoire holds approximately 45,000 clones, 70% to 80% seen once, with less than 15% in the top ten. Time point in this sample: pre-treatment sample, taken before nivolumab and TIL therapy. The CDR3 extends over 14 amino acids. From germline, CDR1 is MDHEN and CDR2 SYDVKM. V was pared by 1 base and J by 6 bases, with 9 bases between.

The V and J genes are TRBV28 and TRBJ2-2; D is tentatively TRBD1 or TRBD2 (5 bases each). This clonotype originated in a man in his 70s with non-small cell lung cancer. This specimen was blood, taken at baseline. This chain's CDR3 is CASSLLGTPGELFF. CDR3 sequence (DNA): TGTGCCAGCAGTTTATTGGGGACCCCCGGGGAGCTGTTTTTT.